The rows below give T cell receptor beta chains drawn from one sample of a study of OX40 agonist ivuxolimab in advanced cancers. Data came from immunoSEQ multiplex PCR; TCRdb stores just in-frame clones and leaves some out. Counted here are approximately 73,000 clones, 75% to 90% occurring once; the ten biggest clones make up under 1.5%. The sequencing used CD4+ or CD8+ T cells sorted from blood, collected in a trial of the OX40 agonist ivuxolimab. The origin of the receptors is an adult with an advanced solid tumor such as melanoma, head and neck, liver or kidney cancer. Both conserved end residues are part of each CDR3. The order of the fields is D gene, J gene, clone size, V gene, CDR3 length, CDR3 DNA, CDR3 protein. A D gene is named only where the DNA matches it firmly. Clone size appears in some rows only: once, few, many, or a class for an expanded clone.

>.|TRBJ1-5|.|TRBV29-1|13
TGCAGCGTTGCGGCAGGGCTTGGTCAGCCCCAGCATTTT
CSVAAGLGQPQHF
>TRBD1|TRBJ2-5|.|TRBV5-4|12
TGTGCCAGCCACAGGGGAGTAGGGACCCAGTACTTC
CASHRGVGTQYF
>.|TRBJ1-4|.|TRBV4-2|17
TGTGCCAGCAGCCAAGTCTTAGGAGGGTTGGAGCGGGAAAAACTGTTTTTT
CASSQVLGGLEREKLFF
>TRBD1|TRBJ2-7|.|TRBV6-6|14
TGTGCCAGCATCCAGGGACAGTCTACCTACGAGCAGTACTTC
CASIQGQSTYEQYF
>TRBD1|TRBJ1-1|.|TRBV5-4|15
TGTGCCAGCAGCTCGCTGACAGGGATCAATTCTGAAGCTTTCTTT
CASSSLTGINSEAFF
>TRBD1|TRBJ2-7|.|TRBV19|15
TGTGCCAGTAGTATAGCGGGACAGTCTGCCTACGAGCAGTACTTC
CASSIAGQSAYEQYF
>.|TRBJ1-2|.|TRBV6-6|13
TGTGCCACCCAGGGGCAACCCGGCTATGGCTACACCTTC
CATQGQPGYGYTF
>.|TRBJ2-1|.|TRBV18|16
TGTGCCAGCTCACCACCGATCGGGAGCTCCTACAATGAGCAGTTCTTC
CASSPPIGSSYNEQFF
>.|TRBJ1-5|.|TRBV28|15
TGTGCCAGCAGTTTAACGGGGGAGGGTGATCAGCCCCAGCATTTT
CASSLTGEGDQPQHF
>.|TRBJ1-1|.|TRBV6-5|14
TGTGCCAGCCAAGTAGGGGGTGAGAACACTGAAGCTTTCTTT
CASQVGGENTEAFF
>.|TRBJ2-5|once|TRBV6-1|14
TGTGCCAGCAGTGCGGGACAAACTGGCGAGACCCAGTACTTC
CASSAGQTGETQYF
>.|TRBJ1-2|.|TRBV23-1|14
TGCGCCAGCAGTCACGGGCCGGAGTTCTATGGCTACACCTTC
CASSHGPEFYGYTF
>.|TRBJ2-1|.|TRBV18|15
TGTGCCAGCTCACCCCCGCAGACCTCCTACAATGAGCAGTTCTTC
CASSPPQTSYNEQFF
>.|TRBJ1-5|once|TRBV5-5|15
TGTGCCAGCAGCTTGGGCCAGGGGAGCAATCAGCCCCAGCATTTT
CASSLGQGSNQPQHF
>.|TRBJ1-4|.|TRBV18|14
TGTGCCAGCTCACCGGACTGGACGTATGAAAAACTGTTTTTT
CASSPDWTYEKLFF
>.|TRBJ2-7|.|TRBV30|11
TGTGCCTGGATAGGGGCAGGGGAGCAGTACTTC
CAWIGAGEQYF
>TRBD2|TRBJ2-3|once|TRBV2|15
TGTGCCAGCAGTTTCCGGGGGGGGGTACCAGATACGCAGTATTTT
CASSFRGGVPDTQYF
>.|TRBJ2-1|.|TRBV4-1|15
TGCGCCAGCAGCCAAGAGGGCCAGGCCTACAATGAGCAGTTCTTC
CASSQEGQAYNEQFF
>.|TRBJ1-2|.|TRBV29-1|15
TGCAGCGTTGGACTTCTGGGCGGGGGCGGCTATGGCTACACCTTC
CSVGLLGGGGYGYTF
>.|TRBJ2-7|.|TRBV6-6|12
TGTGCCAGCAGGACTAGTAACTACGAGCAGTACTTC
CASRTSNYEQYF
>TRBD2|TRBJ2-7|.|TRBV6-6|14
TGTGCCAGCAGCCCTAGCGGGGGGCGCTACGAGCAGTACTTC
CASSPSGGRYEQYF
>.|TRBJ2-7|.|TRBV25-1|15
TGTGCCAGCAGTCACGATTGGACTACCCCCGGAGAGCAGTACTTC
CASSHDWTTPGEQYF
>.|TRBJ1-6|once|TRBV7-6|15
TGTGCCAGCAGCTTACAAGGGACACACTATTCACCCCTCCACTTT
CASSLQGTHYSPLHF